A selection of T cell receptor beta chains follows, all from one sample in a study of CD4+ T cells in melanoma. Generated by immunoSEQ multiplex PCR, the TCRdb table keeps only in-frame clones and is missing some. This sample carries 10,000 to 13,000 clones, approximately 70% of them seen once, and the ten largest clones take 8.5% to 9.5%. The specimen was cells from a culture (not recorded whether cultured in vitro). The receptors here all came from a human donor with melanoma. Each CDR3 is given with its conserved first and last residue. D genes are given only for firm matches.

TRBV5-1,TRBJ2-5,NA,CASSLGHAKETQYF
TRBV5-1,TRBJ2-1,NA,CASSLLEGSYNEQFF
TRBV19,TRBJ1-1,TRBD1,CASSIDRGTEAFF
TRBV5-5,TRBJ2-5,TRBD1,CASSLAAGGLTQYF
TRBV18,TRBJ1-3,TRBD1,CASSPIGTGKGGNTIYF
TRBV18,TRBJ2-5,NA,CASSPRSGRIQETQYF
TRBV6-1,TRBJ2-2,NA,CASSSDILATGELFF
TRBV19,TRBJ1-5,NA,CASNFPGNQPQHF
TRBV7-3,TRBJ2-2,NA,CASSLNLVGNTGELFF
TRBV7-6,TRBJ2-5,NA,CASSLLVLRSETQYF
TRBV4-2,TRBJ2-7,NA,CASSQGGEEYEQYF
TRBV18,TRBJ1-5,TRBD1,CASSPDRNQPQHF
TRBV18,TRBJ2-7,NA,CASSSGLALEQYF
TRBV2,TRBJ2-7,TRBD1,CASRGTGSYEQYF
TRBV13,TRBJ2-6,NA,CASSSRLLSGANVLTF
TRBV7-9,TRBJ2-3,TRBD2,CASSSRDYSTDTQYF
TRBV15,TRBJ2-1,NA,CATSAHTNPGGQFF
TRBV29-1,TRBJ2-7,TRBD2,CSVEDPLAGLRGEQYF
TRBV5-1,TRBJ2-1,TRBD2,CASSWASGGSNFNEQFF
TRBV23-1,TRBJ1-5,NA,CASSRDRSNQPQHF
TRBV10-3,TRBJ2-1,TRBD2,CAISVAGGQSSYNEQFF
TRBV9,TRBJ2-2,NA,CASSVSWAGELFF
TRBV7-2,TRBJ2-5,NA,CASSLQAVSPGTQYF
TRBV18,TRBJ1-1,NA,CASSPEGDFFTNTEAFF
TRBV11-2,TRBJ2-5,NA,CASSRWTGGDKTQYF
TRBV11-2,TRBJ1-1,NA,CASSLTAMNTEAFF